This TCR beta chain was captured by sequencing in a study of blood T cell repertoires in COVID-19. Study background: Specimens from acute and convalescent COVID-19 originated in the United States, Italy and Spain. Sample material is recorded as cDNA or gDNA derived from T cells, B-cell-depleted T cells, or PBMCs.

The CDR3 has 13 residues. Per the germline V gene, CDR1 is MNHNS and CDR2 is SASEGT. V lost 0 bases, J lost 3 bases, and 6 bases lay in between. Libraries were prepared by immunoSEQ multiplex PCR; TCRdb keeps only in-frame clonotypes and omits some of them. The sample consists of a few hundred thousand clones, more than 75% of them appearing once. The sample was PBMCs or T cells enriched from blood (not recorded which). The chain couples TRBV6-1 to TRBJ2-7; D is undetermined. This receptor was identified in a woman in her 30s who had recovered from COVID-19. CDR3 sequence reads: CASSEASLYEQYF. For the CDR3, the DNA is TGTGCCAGCAGTGAAGCGTCACTCTACGAGCAGTACTTC.